These 20 T cell receptor beta chains were sequenced from one sample in a study of PD-L1 blockade in urothelial cancer (TCRdb year 2017). Preparation of the library involved the immunoSEQ multiplex PCR assay. The table was pulled from immuneACCESS by TCRdb, which kept in-frame rearrangements only. Such tables lose some clones; where checked, under half of the loss comes from unresolved V genes, and the rest has no known cause. The sample data list about 80,000 clones, and 85% of these were observed just once. The ten top clones hold about 6.9% of the sample. This sample's time point label indicates: pretreatment peripheral blood. Source: PBMCs, taken around atezolizumab (anti-PD-L1) treatment. The receptor set was obtained from a man aged 40-55 years with urothelial cancer.

The chain combines TRBV28 with TRBJ1-1; D is undetermined. The CDR3 runs to 12 residues. Germline V lookup: CDR1 MDHEN, CDR2 SYDVKM. The V end was cut by 5 bases, the J end by 7 bases, with 11 bases between. The CDR3 is CASSGLILEAFF. CDR3 coding DNA: TGTGCCAGCAGTGGCCTTATCCTTGAAGCTTTCTTT.

This clone was seen a single time. J is TRBJ1-2 and V is TRBV19; TRBD1 matches 7 bases. Unmatched junction bases numbered 10, after V lost 1 base and J lost 8 bases. The CDR3 consists of 15 residues. Germline V gene lookup returns CDR1 LNHDA and CDR2 SQIVND (reference sequence). The CDR3 coding sequence is TGTGCCAGTAGTATAGTTTGGGACAGCTTCACGGGCTACACCTTC. Translating gives CASSIVWDSFTGYTF.

The chain links TRBV29-1 to TRBJ2-3; TRBD2 is a possible D gene (6 bases). CDR3 size: 12 residues. From germline, CDR1 is SQVTM and CDR2 ANQGSEA. V lost 4 bases and J lost 6, with 11 bases in between. The CDR3 protein is CSVVGGEDTQYF. CDR3 sequence (DNA): TGCAGCGTTGTGGGGGGAGAGGATACGCAGTATTTT.

The DNA of the CDR3 is TGTGCCATCAGTGAGTCGATGTTCCCCCGGGTGAGTTACGAGCAGTACTTC. Residues: CAISESMFPRVSYEQYF. The chain links TRBV10-3 to TRBJ2-7; D not resolved. Trimming left V 0 bases short and J 4 bases short, with 19 bases between. The germline CDR1 and CDR2 sequences are ENHRY and SYGVKD. The CDR3 extends over 17 amino acids.

The chain links TRBV28 to TRBJ1-5; 11 positions agree with TRBD1. Germline V CDR1 and CDR2: MDHEN, SYDVKM. The V gene end was trimmed by 6 bases and the J gene end by 1 base; junction bases not matched to a gene: 8. The CDR3 sequence is 17 residues long. CDR3 protein: CASRPDRGLRSNQPQHF. CDR3 in DNA: TGTGCCAGCAGACCGGACAGGGGGCTTAGGAGCAATCAGCCCCAGCATTTT.

The chain recombines TRBV5-1 with TRBJ1-1, with D tentatively TRBD1 (6 bases). The V and J ends lost 4 bases and 10 bases respectively, with 17 bases between them. The CDR3 is 13 amino acids. CDR1 SGHRS and CDR2 YFSETQ come from the germline V gene. This CDR3 is CASSAGTPSSAFF. The DNA for the CDR3 is TGCGCCAGCAGCGCCGGGACACCGTCTTCAGCTTTCTTT. Using reference TRBV5-1 and TRBJ1-1 for the parts outside the CDR3, the full variable domain is KAGVTQTPRYLIKTRGQQVTLSCSPISGHRSVSWYQQTPGQGLQFLFEYFSETQRNKGNFPGRFSGRQFSNSRSEMNVSTLELGDSALYLCASSAGTPSSAFFGQGTRLTVV.

The CDR3 protein is CASSLATGPLNTEAFF. DNA for the CDR3: TGTGCCAGCAGCCTTGCCACAGGACCTTTGAACACTGAAGCTTTCTTT. V gene TRBV14 combines with J gene TRBJ1-1; a weak D match, TRBD1 (5 bases). Germline CDR1 reads SGHDN; CDR2 reads FVKESK. Trimming removed 4 bases from V and 0 bases from J, with 15 bases in between. There are 16 residues in the CDR3.

This chain connects TRBV11-2 to TRBJ2-2; a possible D gene is TRBD1 (5 bases). CDR1 is SGHAT, CDR2 FQNNGV, per germline. This CDR3 contains 15 residues. Trimming cost V 3 bases and J 6 bases, with 14 bases left between them. The CDR3 sequence is CASSFIPQGAGELFF. For the CDR3, the DNA is TGTGCCAGCAGCTTTATACCCCAAGGGGCCGGGGAGCTGTTTTTT.

The CDR3 loop is CASSIGGNNQPQHF. The CDR3 bases are TGTGCCAGTAGTATCGGAGGAAACAATCAGCCCCAGCATTTT. The chain links TRBV19 to TRBJ1-5; D not certain. V shed 3 bases and J shed 3 bases, with 9 bases lying between them. The germline gives CDR1 LNHDA, CDR2 SQIVND (reference sequence). This CDR3 is built from 14 residues.

The chain carries TRBV19 and TRBJ2-2; 9 positions agree with TRBD2. The CDR3 covers 15 residues. V lost 5 bases and J lost 4; bases outside the gene matches: 5. Looked up from germline, CDR1 is LNHDA and CDR2 is SQIVND (reference sequence). The CDR3: CASSETSGSTGELFF. The CDR3 nucleotides are TGTGCCAGTAGTGAGACTAGCGGAAGCACCGGGGAGCTGTTTTTT. Full variable domain (missing parts from reference TRBV19 and TRBJ2-2): DGGITQSPKYLFRKEGQNVTLSCEQNLNHDAMYWYRQDPGQGLRLIYYSQIVNDFQKGDIAEGYSVSREKKESFPLTVTSAQKNPTAFYLCASSETSGSTGELFFGEGSRLTVL.

The chain recombines TRBV7-2 with TRBJ1-5; D is unresolved. Per the germline V gene, CDR1 is SGHTA and CDR2 is FQGNSA. Deletions cut 5 bases from V and 3 bases from J, with 20 bases between. CDR3 length: 17 amino acids. The CDR3 is CASSRPPFSVNNQPQHF. Written as DNA, the CDR3 is TGTGCCAGCAGCCGCCCGCCTTTCAGCGTAAACAATCAGCCCCAGCATTTT.

The CDR3 DNA follows: TGTGCCAGTAGTAACCCGGGGGGCCACGGCTACACCTTC. Its translation: CASSNPGGHGYTF. The chain uses TRBV19 and TRBJ1-2, with a weak D call TRBD1 (6 bases). The CDR3 totals 13 residues. Germline CDR1 and CDR2: LNHDA and SQIVND (reference sequence). The germline V and J ends were trimmed by 4 bases and 8 bases, with 14 bases remaining between them.

In this sample, this clone turned up once. The chain employs TRBV2 and TRBJ2-5, with D possibly being TRBD2 (7 bases). The length of the CDR3 is 14 residues. V was trimmed by 3 bases and J by 6 bases, leaving 14 bases between them. The germline V gene encodes CDR1 SNHLY and CDR2 FYNNEI. The CDR3 DNA is TGTGCCAGCAGTGATGGGAGGGGGGGGAAGACCCAGTACTTC. This gives the protein CASSDGRGGKTQYF.

V usage is TRBV2 and J usage is TRBJ2-2, with TRBD1 identical over 7 bases. V trimming: 7 bases; J trimming: 5 bases; junction bases outside the gene matches: 7. The CDR3 length is 14 residues. Germline CDR1 and CDR2: SNHLY and FYNNEI. In nucleotides, the CDR3 is TGTGCCAGCACTCGGGACAGTAGTACCGGGGAGCTGTTTTTT. Translation gives CASTRDSSTGELFF.

The V call is TRBV2, the J call TRBJ2-5; possible D gene TRBD2, 5 bases. The CDR3 has 13 amino acids. Trimming removed 4 bases from V and 4 bases from J, with 10 bases in between. CDR1 is SNHLY, CDR2 FYNNEI, per germline. CDR3 sequence (DNA): TGTGCCAGCAGTGTAAGGGAGAGAGAGACCCAGTACTTC. It translates to CASSVRERETQYF.

V gene TRBV5-1 combines with J gene TRBJ1-2; no firm D call. V lost 0 bases and J lost 4, with 7 bases in between. Germline assignment: CDR1 SGHRS and CDR2 YFSETQ. The CDR3 length is 13 residues. As DNA, the CDR3 is TGCGCCAGCAGCTTGGATACGGGCTATGGCTACACCTTC. Protein: CASSLDTGYGYTF. The full variable domain, with the rest looked up from reference TRBV5-1 and TRBJ1-2, is KAGVTQTPRYLIKTRGQQVTLSCSPISGHRSVSWYQQTPGQGLQFLFEYFSETQRNKGNFPGRFSGRQFSNSRSEMNVSTLELGDSALYLCASSLDTGYGYTFGSGTRLTVV.

The V call is TRBV28, the J call TRBJ1-1, with D unresolved. CDR1 and CDR2 (germline): MDHEN, SYDVKM. Trimming removed 6 bases from V and 4 bases from J, with 12 bases in between. This CDR3 has 13 residues. DNA for the CDR3: TGTGCCAGCAGGCGCCAGGCGAGCACTGAAGCTTTCTTT. It yields the protein CASRRQASTEAFF.

This chain uses TRBV5-4 with TRBJ2-1; 9 bases are shared with TRBD2. CDR1 SGHNT and CDR2 YYREEE come from the germline V gene (reference sequence). V was clipped by 3 bases and J by 2 bases; unmatched bases: 3. The CDR3 covers 15 residues. As DNA, the CDR3 is TGTGCCAGCAGCTCACTAGCGGGCACCTACAATGAGCAGTTCTTC. It is translated as CASSSLAGTYNEQFF.

DNA of the CDR3: TGTGCCAGCAGTTCCGGGACAGGGTATACTGAAAAACTGTTTTTT. Translated: CASSSGTGYTEKLFF. This sequence joins TRBV6-5 and TRBJ1-4; 9 bases fit TRBD1. J was trimmed by 7 bases and V by 4 bases; bases with no gene match: 7. Per germline, CDR1 MNHEY and CDR2 SVGAGI. CDR3 length: 15 residues.

The genes are TRBV25-1 and TRBJ2-7; D call uncertain. With 6 bases removed from V and 4 bases from J, the gap between germline ends came to 7 bases. Germline CDR1 reads MGHDK; CDR2 reads SYGVNS. There are 11 residues in the CDR3. The CDR3 coding sequence is TGTGCCAGCAGGGCCTCTTACGAGCAGTACTTC. This sequence encodes CASRASYEQYF.